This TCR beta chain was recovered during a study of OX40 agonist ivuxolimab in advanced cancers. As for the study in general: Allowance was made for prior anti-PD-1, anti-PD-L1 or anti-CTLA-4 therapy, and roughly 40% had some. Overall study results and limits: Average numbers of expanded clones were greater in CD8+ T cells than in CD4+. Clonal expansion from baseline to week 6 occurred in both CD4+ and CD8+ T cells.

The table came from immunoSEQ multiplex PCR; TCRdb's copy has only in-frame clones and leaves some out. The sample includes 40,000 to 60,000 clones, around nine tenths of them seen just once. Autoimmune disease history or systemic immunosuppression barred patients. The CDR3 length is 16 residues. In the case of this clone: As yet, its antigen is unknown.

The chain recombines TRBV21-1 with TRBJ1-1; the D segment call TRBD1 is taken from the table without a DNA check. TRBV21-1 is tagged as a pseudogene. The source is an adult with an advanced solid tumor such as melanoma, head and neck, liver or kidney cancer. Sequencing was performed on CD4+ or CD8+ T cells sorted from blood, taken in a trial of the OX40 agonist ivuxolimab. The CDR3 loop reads CASSTGTGDRETEAFF. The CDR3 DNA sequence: TGTGCCAGCAGCACGGGGACAGGGGATCGGGAGACTGAAGCTTTCTTT.